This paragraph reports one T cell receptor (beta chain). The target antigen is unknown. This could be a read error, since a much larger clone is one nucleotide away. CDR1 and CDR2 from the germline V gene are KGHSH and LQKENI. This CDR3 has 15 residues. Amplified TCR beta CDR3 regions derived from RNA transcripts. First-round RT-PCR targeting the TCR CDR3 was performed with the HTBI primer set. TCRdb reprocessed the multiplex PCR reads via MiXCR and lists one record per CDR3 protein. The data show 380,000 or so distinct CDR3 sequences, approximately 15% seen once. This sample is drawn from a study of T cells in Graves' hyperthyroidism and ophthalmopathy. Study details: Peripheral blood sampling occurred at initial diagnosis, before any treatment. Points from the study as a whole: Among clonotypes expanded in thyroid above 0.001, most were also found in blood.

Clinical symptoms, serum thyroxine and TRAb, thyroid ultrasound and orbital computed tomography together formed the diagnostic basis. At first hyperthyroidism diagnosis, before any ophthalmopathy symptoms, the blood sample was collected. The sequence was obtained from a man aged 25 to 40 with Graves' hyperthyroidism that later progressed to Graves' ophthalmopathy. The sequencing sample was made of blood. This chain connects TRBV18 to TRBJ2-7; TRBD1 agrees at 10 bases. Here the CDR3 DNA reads TGTGCCAGCTCACCGGGACAGGGGCCCACCTACGAGCGGTACTTC. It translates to CASSPGQGPTYERYF.